One and the same sample provided the 32 T cell receptor beta chains below, sequenced in a study of T cell repertoires in cytomegalovirus infection. The antigens of these receptors remain unknown. TCRdb re-called the reads through MiXCR, storing one row per CDR3 protein. There are around 900,000 distinct CDR3 sequences in the sample; roughly 30% occur only once, and around an eighth lies in the top ten. Sample: cultured CD8+ T cells from PBMCs, taken from culture after CMV antigen stimulation. Receptors originate from a human donor in good health (CMV status not recorded). Some clones in this sample may be carry-over from other donors' samples.

DNA for the CDR3: TGTGCCAGCAGCCCCAGTGAGGGGGCTTGGGATGAGCAGTTCTTC. Amino acids: CASSPSEGAWDEQFF. The chain employs TRBV7-3 and TRBJ2-1; TRBD1 matches 7 bases. Germline trimming cut 5 bases from V and 8 bases from J; bases unmatched to any gene: 12. CDR1 is SGHTA, CDR2 FQGTGA, per germline. The CDR3 covers 15 residues.

The chain couples TRBV5-1 to TRBJ2-7; the D gene is possibly TRBD2 (6 bases). There are 14 residues in the CDR3. V was pared by 5 bases and J by 3 bases, with 15 bases between. Germline loops: CDR1 SGHRS, CDR2 YFSETQ. For the CDR3, the DNA is TGCGCCAGCAGGGCCGGGACTGCAGACTACGAGCAGTACTTC. Translation gives CASRAGTADYEQYF.

This clonotype occurred many times. The genes are TRBV7-8 and TRBJ1-2; D unclear. The V end was cut by 4 bases, the J end by 6 bases, with 18 bases between. Germline V lookup: CDR1 SGHVS, CDR2 FQNEAQ. CDR3 length: 15 amino acids. Written as DNA, the CDR3 is TGTGCCAGCAGCTCTCCTTACCGGGTATGGGATGGCTACACCTTC. Amino acid sequence: CASSSPYRVWDGYTF.

The chain carries TRBV5-5 and TRBJ2-7; the D gene is possibly TRBD1 (5 bases). The V end lost 0 bases, the J end lost 4 bases, and 14 bases lay between the germline ends. The CDR3 length is 15 residues. In germline, CDR1 is SGHKS, CDR2 YYEKEE (reference sequence). The CDR3 nucleotides read TGTGCCAGCAGCTTGGAGGGGCACACCAGGTACGAGCAGTACTTC. Protein product: CASSLEGHTRYEQYF.

In this sample, this clonotype turned up a few times. This sequence joins TRBV6-1 and TRBJ2-7; 10 positions match TRBD1. The CDR3 consists of 15 residues. Looked up from germline, CDR1 is MNHNS and CDR2 is SASEGT. V lost 2 bases, J lost 5 bases, and 6 bases stayed unmatched. The DNA of the CDR3 is TGTGCCAGCAGTGAATGGGACAGGGGTTTCCACGAGCAGTACTTC. Its translation is CASSEWDRGFHEQYF.

V and J are TRBV29-1 and TRBJ2-1; possible D gene TRBD1, 5 bases. This CDR3 spans 13 amino acids. Germline V gene lookup returns CDR1 SQVTM and CDR2 ANQGSEA. Trimming removed 5 bases at V and 1 base at J, with 9 bases between. The CDR3 region is CSVYDSSYNEQFF. The DNA of the CDR3 is TGCAGCGTTTATGACAGTTCCTACAATGAGCAGTTCTTC.

The CDR3 loop is CASSADRENSPLHF. CDR3 bases: TGTGCCAGCAGTGCGGACAGGGAAAATTCACCCCTCCACTTT. The chain links TRBV2 to TRBJ1-6, with 8 bases matching TRBD1. The CDR3 has 14 amino acids. V dropped 4 bases and J dropped 7; count of bases not matched to a gene: 3. The germline V gene has CDR1 SNHLY and CDR2 FYNNEI.

The chain combines TRBV27 with TRBJ1-6; TRBD1 matches 10 bases. V lost 7 bases to trimming and J lost 10 bases; unmatched junction nucleotides: 7. There are 14 residues in the CDR3. Germline CDR1 and CDR2: MNHEY and SMNVEV (reference sequence). CDR3: CASNPGTGDSPLHF. In DNA form, the CDR3 reads TGTGCCAGCAACCCCGGGACAGGGGACTCACCCCTCCACTTT.

The chain couples TRBV19 to TRBJ2-1, with D possibly TRBD1 on 6 matching bases. The CDR3 runs 11 residues. Germline values: CDR1 LNHDA, CDR2 SQIVND (reference sequence). The V end was cut by 8 bases, the J end by 5 bases, with 7 bases between. CDR3 protein: CASDRNNEQFF. As DNA, the CDR3 is TGTGCCAGTGACAGGAACAATGAGCAGTTCTTC.

The chain uses TRBV4-1 and TRBJ2-7, with 8 bases fitting TRBD1. Trimming took 1 base from V and 6 from J; bases not matched to a gene: 8. The germline V gene has CDR1 MGHRA and CDR2 YSYEKL. The CDR3 spans 15 residues. This CDR3 is CASSQVEMDRVEQYF. The DNA of the CDR3 is TGCGCCAGCAGCCAAGTTGAAATGGACAGGGTCGAGCAGTACTTC.

This clonotype was detected only a few times. The V and J genes are TRBV6-6 and TRBJ1-1; D is ambiguous. The length of the CDR3 is 13 residues. Looked up from germline, CDR1 is MNHNY and CDR2 is SVGAGI (reference sequence). V shed 4 bases and J shed 3 bases, with 9 bases lying between them. CDR3 DNA sequence: TGTGCCAGCAGTTCTCAGGCCTACACTGAAGCTTTCTTT. Its protein product is CASSSQAYTEAFF.

J is TRBJ1-6 and V is TRBV27, with D uncertain. V was pared by 4 bases and J by 7 bases, with 14 bases between. Germline V gene sequence: CDR1 MNHEY, CDR2 SMNVEV (reference sequence). The CDR3 length is 15 residues. CDR3 in DNA: TGTGCCAGCAGTTCGCGGTCCGGGTACAATTCACCCCTCCACTTT. It encodes CASSSRSGYNSPLHF.

The chain has TRBV5-5 and TRBJ2-3; perhaps D is TRBD1 or TRBD2 (6 bases each). The germline gives CDR1 SGHKS, CDR2 YYEKEE (reference sequence). This CDR3 comprises 14 residues. V was cut by 0 bases and J by 6 bases, with 11 bases left in between. For the CDR3, the DNA is TGTGCCAGCAGCTTGGCGGGGGCTTCGGATACGCAGTATTTT. The encoded protein is CASSLAGASDTQYF.

V gene TRBV5-6 combines with J gene TRBJ1-2; no reliable D call. CDR1 is SGHDT, CDR2 YYEEEE, per germline. V was cut by 0 bases and J by 6 bases, with 12 bases left in between. This CDR3 has 14 amino acids. DNA for the CDR3: TGTGCCAGCAGCTTGGCCCTGGGTACAGATGGCTACACCTTC. It is translated as CASSLALGTDGYTF. The full variable domain, rest sourced from reference TRBV5-6 and TRBJ1-2, is DAGVTQSPTHLIKTRGQQVTLRCSPKSGHDTVSWYQQALGQGPQFIFQYYEEEERQRGNFPDRFSGHQFPNYSSELNVNALLLGDSALYLCASSLALGTDGYTFGSGTRLTVV.

The chain couples TRBV19 to TRBJ2-1, with D hard to call. Trimming took off 6 bases at V and 6 bases at J, with 18 bases between the two ends. Germline V CDR1 and CDR2: LNHDA, SQIVND (reference sequence). The CDR3 contains 15 residues. This chain's CDR3 is CASSITWRFSNEQFF. DNA for the CDR3: TGTGCCAGTAGCATTACATGGCGGTTTAGCAATGAGCAGTTCTTC.

V is TRBV28 and J is TRBJ2-3, with D possibly matching TRBD2 (5 bases). Germline V gives CDR1 MDHEN, CDR2 SYDVKM. The germline V and J ends were trimmed by 3 bases and 0 bases, with 13 bases remaining between them. The CDR3 is 16 amino acids. The CDR3 here is CASSFDRAGSTDTQYF. In DNA form, the CDR3 reads TGTGCCAGCAGTTTCGATCGGGCGGGCAGCACAGATACGCAGTATTTT.

This sequence joins TRBV11-3 and TRBJ2-1; D call uncertain. The ends were cut back, 4 bases at V and 6 bases at J, with 10 bases in the middle. The V gene's germline CDR1 is SGHNT and CDR2 YENEEA. The CDR3 consists of 13 residues. CDR3 nucleotides: TGTGCCAGCAGCTCTTATGAGGCCAATGAGCAGTTCTTC. Protein sequence: CASSSYEANEQFF. The whole variable domain, remainder taken from reference TRBV11-3 and TRBJ2-1, is EAGVVQSPRYKIIEKKQPVAFWCNPISGHNTLYWYLQNLGQGPELLIRYENEEAVDDSQLPKDRFSAERLKGVDSTLKIQPAELGDSAVYLCASSSYEANEQFFGPGTRLTVL.

The V gene is TRBV5-5, the J gene TRBJ2-1; D gene uncertain. The ends were cut back, 4 bases at V and 9 bases at J, with 8 bases in the middle. Germline V gene sequence: CDR1 SGHKS, CDR2 YYEKEE (reference sequence). The CDR3 runs to 11 residues. CDR3: CASSPAFEQFF. The CDR3 nucleotides read TGTGCCAGCAGCCCGGCCTTTGAGCAGTTCTTC.

This chain uses TRBV27 with TRBJ2-1, with D unresolved. Germline V gives CDR1 MNHEY, CDR2 SMNVEV (reference sequence). V was clipped by 2 bases and J by 2 bases, with 10 bases between them. CDR3 length: 15 residues. The DNA of the CDR3 is TGTGCCAGCAGTTTAGTAGGGAACCCCTACAATGAGCAGTTCTTC. Its translation is CASSLVGNPYNEQFF.

Ten or more counts support this clonotype. V usage is TRBV6-2 or TRBV6-3 and J usage is TRBJ2-5; D gene unclear. Trimming left V 5 bases short and J 5 bases short, with 9 bases between. Germline-derived CDR1 and CDR2 are MNHEY and SVGEGT. This CDR3 region has 12 residues. The CDR3 loop is CASSPEGETQYF. The CDR3 nucleotides read TGTGCCAGCAGTCCAGAAGGGGAGACCCAGTACTTC.

This rearrangement joins TRBV11-2 to TRBJ2-7; the D gene is possibly TRBD2 (5 bases). Trimming took off 8 bases at V and 4 bases at J, with 15 bases between the two ends. The CDR3 contains 13 residues. Germline V gene data show CDR1 as SGHAT and CDR2 as FQNNGV. The CDR3 bases are TGTGCCAGCGCCCTTTGGACTCAGTACGAGCAGTACGTC. This sequence encodes CASALWTQYEQYV.

This clonotype has more than one count but fewer than ten. This chain joins TRBV20-1 and TRBJ2-3; 9 positions match TRBD2. This CDR3 has 18 amino acids. CDR1 is DFQATT, CDR2 SNEGSKA, per germline (reference sequence). Losses at the gene ends were 6 bases for V and 1 base for J; bases not matched to a gene: 17. CDR3 sequence (DNA): TGCAGTGCCACGGTGTGGGACGTAGCGGGGGATGGCACAGATACGCAGTATTTT. Its protein is CSATVWDVAGDGTDTQYF.

This clonotype was found many times. The chain carries TRBV6-1 and TRBJ2-2; D remains ambiguous. The CDR3 contains 15 residues. The ends were cut back, 0 bases at V and 5 bases at J, with 10 bases in the middle. CDR1 and CDR2 from the germline V gene are MNHNS and SASEGT. CDR3 coding DNA: TGTGCCAGCAGTGAAGCCCTCAGTGTTACCGGGGAGCTGTTTTTT. Translated, it gives CASSEALSVTGELFF.

In the case of this clonotype: At one end, the junction sequence differs from germline, possibly due to a read error. V is TRBV6-7 and J is TRBJ1-5; a weak D match, TRBD1 (5 bases). TRBV6-7 is given ORF status, its function remaining uncertain. The CDR3 consists of 11 residues. CDR3 bases: TGTGCCAGCGACAGCACTCAGCCCCAGCATTTT. This sequence encodes CASDSTQPQHF.

CDR3 sequence: CATSRDGTGAYEQYV. In DNA, the CDR3 is TGTGCCACCAGCAGAGATGGGACAGGCGCCTACGAGCAGTACGTC. This chain joins TRBV15 and TRBJ2-7; the match to TRBD1 covers 8 bases. Germline CDR1 is LNHNV and CDR2 is YYDKDF (reference sequence). The CDR3 consists of 15 residues. J was trimmed by 2 bases and V by 0 bases; bases with no gene match: 3.

This clonotype was counted between two and nine times. V usage is TRBV19 and J usage is TRBJ2-1; 7 bases match TRBD1. Trimming at V came to 4 bases and at J to 1 base, leaving 7 bases not matched to a gene. Germline V CDR1 and CDR2: LNHDA, SQIVND (reference sequence). CDR3 length: 16 amino acids. The chain's CDR3 is CASSTRQGKSYNEQFF. CDR3 DNA sequence: TGTGCCAGTAGTACTCGACAGGGAAAGTCCTACAATGAGCAGTTCTTC.

This clonotype was counted only a few times. The chain links TRBV6-2 or TRBV6-3 to TRBJ1-6; 7 positions match TRBD1. Per the germline V gene, CDR1 is MNHEY and CDR2 is SVGEGT. The junction had 13 bases not matched to a gene; V was cut back by 8 bases and J by 6 bases. This CDR3 is 16 amino acids long. This chain's CDR3 is CASFSPGDRSNSPLHF. In DNA form, the CDR3 reads TGTGCCAGCTTTTCTCCGGGGGACAGATCTAATTCACCCCTCCACTTT.

The chain has TRBV27 and TRBJ1-1; D ambiguous. Germline V gene lookup returns CDR1 MNHEY and CDR2 SMNVEV (reference sequence). The CDR3 length is 15 residues. V gave up 3 bases and J gave up 4 bases, with 15 bases separating them. DNA of the CDR3: TGTGCCAGCAGTTTGGAAGGGAGTTCTGGCACTGAAGCTTTCTTT. Translation: CASSLEGSSGTEAFF.

The chain is built from TRBV7-6 and TRBJ1-2; D gene ambiguous. The germline CDR1 and CDR2 sequences are SGHVS and FNYEAQ. The CDR3 length is 14 residues. Trimming left V 0 bases short and J 0 bases short, with 5 bases between. The CDR3 DNA is TGTGCCAGCAGCTTAGCGAACCCTAACTATGGCTACACCTTC. Translated, it gives CASSLANPNYGYTF.

This clonotype was seen a few times. The V and J genes are TRBV6-2 or TRBV6-3 and TRBJ1-2; D is ambiguous. Germline assignment: CDR1 MNHEY and CDR2 SVGEGT. This CDR3 spans 15 amino acids. The V and J ends lost 6 bases and 1 base respectively, with 15 bases between them. The chain's CDR3 is CASSPTRKGNYGYTF. CDR3 coding DNA: TGTGCCAGCAGCCCTACACGGAAGGGTAACTATGGCTACACCTTC.

This clonotype turned up a few times. The chain employs TRBV20-1 and TRBJ1-1; D is possibly TRBD1 (6 bases). Trimming took 3 bases from V and 2 from J, leaving 16 bases between them. Germline V lookup: CDR1 DFQATT, CDR2 SNEGSKA (reference sequence). This CDR3 contains 15 residues. As DNA, the CDR3 is TGCAGTGCTAGGTCCCTGACAGGTATTAACACTGAAGCTTTCTTT. Translated: CSARSLTGINTEAFF.

The DNA of the CDR3 is TGTGCCAGCAGCGCTAGCGGGGGCTGGAATGAGCAGTTCTTC. Its translation: CASSASGGWNEQFF. V gene TRBV6-1 combines with J gene TRBJ2-1; TRBD2 matches 10 bases. Germline V CDR1 and CDR2: MNHNS, SASEGT. J lost 7 bases, V lost 6 bases, and 6 bases had no gene match. The CDR3 sequence is 14 residues long.